A single T cell receptor beta chain is shown here with its context. Its antigen is currently not known. No quality values exist for individual bases; no much larger clone is one base distant. The immunoSEQ Assay, a bias-controlled multiplex PCR, was used to amplify TCRbeta CDR3 regions from genomic DNA. The original pipeline was this. The number of nucleated cells in each sample was estimated from the amplification of reference gene primers within the assay. Sequence reads were collapsed and filtered to measure the absolute abundance of every unique TCRbeta CDR3 rearrangement. For each sample, productive Simpson clonality was calculated as the square root of Simpson's diversity index over productive rearrangements. Sourced from immuneACCESS, this table was stored by TCRdb with only in-frame sequences that have V and J called. A share of the clones is absent; for the studies checked, an unresolved V gene accounts for under half, and the remainder has no known explanation. That table gives V, J and clone size, and the DNA gave D and trimming. Counted in this sample were approximately 99,000 clones; about 85% of them appeared once. The ten top clones hold about 3.8% of the sample.

The collaborating institutions used their own protocols to collect whole blood in K2EDTA tubes. For TCRbeta analysis, collaborator samples were shipped as frozen whole blood, as isolated PBMCs, or as DNA extracted from either sample type. This sample was included in a study of blood T cell repertoires in COVID-19 (dated by TCRdb to between 2020 and 2021). At the level of the whole study: Samples from collaborators originated in the United States, Italy and Spain and spanned both the acute and convalescent phases of COVID-19. The material from the prospective study consisted of cDNA or gDNA derived from T cells, B-cell-depleted T cells, or PBMCs. The dataset comprised deeply sampled blood TCRbeta repertoires from subjects exposed to, actively infected with, or recovered from COVID-19. A freely available public database, intended as a resource for researchers studying the immune response to SARS-CoV-2, is where the repertoires were released. Samples came from the ongoing ImmuneRACE study (first 160 participants) plus 1,254 subjects from 6 global collaborators. Nearly every sample came with metadata listing a de-identified subject ID, COVID-19 status, age in years and sex. Where HLA class I and class II types were available, the types were taken from metadata supplied by the sample provider, not from assay-based typing.

V is cut by 5 bases and J by 3 bases, and the space between the germline ends is 10 bases. The cysteine opens and the phenylalanine closes a CDR3 of 13 amino acids. The retained sequence is limited to the CDR3, 39 bases, with the frame set at the first base. The germline V gene sets CDR1 to KGHDR and CDR2 to SFDVKD. The research as a whole found: How much clinical and demographic metadata was included differed by source and by participant, and the metadata was provided uncurated.

This sequence uses TRBV24-1 and TRBJ2-7; a tentative D match to TRBD1 spans 5 bases. The sequenced sample consisted of peripheral blood. This clonotype originated in an older woman with acute or convalescent COVID-19. The DNA sequence is as follows: TGTGCCACCAGTGCATCAGGGTACTACGAGCAGTACTTC. The encoded protein is CATSASGYYEQYF.